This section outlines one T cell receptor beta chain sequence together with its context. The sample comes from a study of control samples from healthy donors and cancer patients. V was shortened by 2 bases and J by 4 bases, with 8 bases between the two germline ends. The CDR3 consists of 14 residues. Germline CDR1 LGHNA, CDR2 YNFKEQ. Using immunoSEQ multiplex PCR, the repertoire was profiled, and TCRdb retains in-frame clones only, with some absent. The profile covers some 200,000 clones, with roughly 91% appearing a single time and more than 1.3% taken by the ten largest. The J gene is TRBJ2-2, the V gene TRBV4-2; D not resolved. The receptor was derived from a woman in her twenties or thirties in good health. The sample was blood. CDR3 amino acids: CASSQLVSTGELFF. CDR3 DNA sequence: TGTGCCAGCAGCCAACTAGTGAGCACCGGGGAGCTGTTTTTT.